A single sample is the source of the 10 T cell receptor beta chains below, sequenced in a study of blood T cell repertoires in COVID-19 (TCRdb year 2020). Library generation was performed with the immunoSEQ multiplex PCR assay. Held by TCRdb, this immuneACCESS table contains in-frame sequences only and omits some clones. Under half of the omission traces to an unresolved V gene where checked; the cause of the rest is unknown. This sample is represented by about 240,000 clones; about 80% of them were singletons. The top ten hold more than 9.5% of the sample. Sequencing input: peripheral blood. All receptors derive from a woman older than 75 with acute or convalescent COVID-19.

The chain joins TRBV28 to TRBJ2-1; 7 bases agree with TRBD1. Looked up from germline, CDR1 is MDHEN and CDR2 is SYDVKM. The CDR3 has 15 amino acids. Trimming cost V 7 bases and J 2 bases; bases outside gene matches: 8. CDR3 protein: CASTQGVGAYNEQFF. The CDR3 nucleotides are TGTGCCAGCACCCAGGGGGTTGGGGCCTACAATGAGCAGTTCTTC.

This clone has at least ten counts. The chain recombines TRBV28 with TRBJ2-4; 7 nucleotides line up with TRBD1. CDR1 and CDR2 from the germline V gene are MDHEN and SYDVKM. The trim removed 6 bases at V and 4 bases at J, leaving 6 bases unmatched. This CDR3 is 14 amino acids long. CDR3 in amino acids: CASSTRDRKNIQYF. DNA for the CDR3: TGTGCCAGCAGCACCCGGGACAGAAAAAACATTCAGTACTTC.

This chain connects TRBV28 to TRBJ1-5, with D unresolved. The V and J ends lost 6 bases and 9 bases respectively, with 12 bases between them. CDR3 size: 12 residues. Per the germline V gene, CDR1 is MDHEN and CDR2 is SYDVKM. CDR3 sequence reads: CASRPLSRPQHF. The CDR3 DNA reads TGTGCCAGCAGACCTCTATCAAGGCCCCAGCATTTT.

The chain has TRBV3-1 (or the pseudogene TRBV3-2) and TRBJ2-1; a weak D match, TRBD2 (6 bases). The germline CDR1 and CDR2 sequences are LGHDT and YNNKEL (reference sequence). V lost 0 bases to trimming and J lost 5 bases, with 11 bases between them. The CDR3 has 15 amino acids. The CDR3, as DNA: TGTGCCAGCAGCCAAGATGGAGGGCTTAACAATGAGCAGTTCTTC. This gives the protein CASSQDGGLNNEQFF.

The rearrangement uses TRBV7-9 and TRBJ2-1; 12 nucleotides match TRBD2. The CDR3 contains 17 residues. Trimming removed 0 bases from V and 10 bases from J; junction bases left unmatched: 10. Per the germline V gene, CDR1 is SEHNR and CDR2 is FQNEAQ (reference sequence). The CDR3 protein is CASSLAEGLAGGQEQFF. The CDR3 DNA follows: TGTGCCAGCAGCTTAGCAGAGGGGCTAGCGGGGGGGCAGGAGCAGTTCTTC.

J is TRBJ1-2 and V is TRBV19; 10 bases line up with TRBD1. The CDR3 has 16 residues. Trimming removed 6 bases from V and 4 bases from J; junction bases left unmatched: 11. Per the germline V gene, CDR1 is LNHDA and CDR2 is SQIVND (reference sequence). This CDR3 is CASRDKQTGGAYGYTF. CDR3 in DNA: TGTGCCAGTAGAGATAAGCAGACAGGGGGCGCCTATGGCTACACCTTC.

The V call is TRBV11-3, the J call TRBJ2-1; TRBD2 matches 9 bases. In germline, CDR1 is SGHNT, CDR2 YENEEA. There are 20 residues in the CDR3. V shed 1 base, J shed 0 bases, and the junction held 13 bases outside the gene matches. The CDR3 DNA reads TGTGCCAGCAGCTTAGGTTCGGGTAGCGGGGGACAGAGCTCCTACAATGAGCAGTTCTTC. Protein product: CASSLGSGSGGQSSYNEQFF.

The chain has TRBV7-8 and TRBJ1-6; no definite D call. V lost 1 base to trimming and J lost 0 bases, with 10 bases between them. The germline V gene encodes CDR1 SGHVS and CDR2 FQNEAQ. The CDR3 has 17 amino acids. The CDR3 protein is CASSLEVGSSYNSPLHF. DNA for the CDR3: TGTGCCAGCAGCTTAGAGGTCGGGAGCTCCTATAATTCACCCCTCCACTTT.

This rearrangement joins TRBV5-1 to TRBJ2-3; D is perhaps TRBD1 (5 bases). Germline values: CDR1 SGHRS, CDR2 YFSETQ. There are 14 residues in the CDR3. V gave up 3 bases and J gave up 4 bases, with 12 bases separating them. For the CDR3, the DNA is TGCGCCAGCAGCTGGACCTCGACAGCAGATACGCAGTATTTT. Its protein product is CASSWTSTADTQYF.

The chain couples TRBV5-6 to TRBJ2-1, with D possibly matching TRBD1 (5 bases). Trimming took 4 bases from V and 15 from J, leaving 20 bases between them. Per germline, CDR1 SGHDT and CDR2 YYEEEE. CDR3 length: 13 residues. CDR3 amino acids: CASSPQKRTLVFF. The CDR3 DNA is TGTGCCAGCAGCCCTCAGAAAAGGACACTTGTGTTCTTC.